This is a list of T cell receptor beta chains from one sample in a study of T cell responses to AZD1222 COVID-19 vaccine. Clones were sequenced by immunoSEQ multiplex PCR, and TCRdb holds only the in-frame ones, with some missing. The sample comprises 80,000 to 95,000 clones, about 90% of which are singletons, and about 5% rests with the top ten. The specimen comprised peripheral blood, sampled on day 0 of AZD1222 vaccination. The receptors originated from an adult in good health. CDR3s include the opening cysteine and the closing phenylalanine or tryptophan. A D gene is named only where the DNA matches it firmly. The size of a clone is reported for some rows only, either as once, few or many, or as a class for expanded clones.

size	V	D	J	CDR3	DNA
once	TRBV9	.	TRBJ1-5	CASSPDGGFSNQPQHF	TGTGCCAGCAGCCCTGACGGGGGGTTCAGCAATCAGCCCCAGCATTTT
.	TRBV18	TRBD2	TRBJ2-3	CASSPSLVGGGTDTQYF	TGTGCCAGCTCACCATCTCTGGTGGGAGGGGGCACAGATACGCAGTATTTT
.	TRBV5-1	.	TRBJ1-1	CASSSGGDNTEAFF	TGCGCCAGCAGCTCGGGGGGCGATAACACTGAAGCTTTCTTT
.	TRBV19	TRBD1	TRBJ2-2	CASSPGTGNTGELFF	TGTGCCAGTAGTCCCGGGACAGGGAACACCGGGGAGCTGTTTTTT
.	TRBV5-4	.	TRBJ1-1	CASSFGRNTEAFF	TGTGCCAGCAGCTTCGGGAGGAACACTGAAGCTTTCTTT
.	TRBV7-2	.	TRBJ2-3	CASSLVGTDTQYF	TGTGCCAGCAGCTTAGTAGGCACAGATACGCAGTATTTT
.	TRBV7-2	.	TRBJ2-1	CASSLSPQGSYNEQFF	TGTGCCAGCAGCTTATCCCCGCAAGGCTCCTACAATGAGCAGTTCTTC
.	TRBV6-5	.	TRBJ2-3	CASSTGQSTDTQYF	TGTGCCAGCAGTACGGGGCAGTCCACAGATACGCAGTATTTT
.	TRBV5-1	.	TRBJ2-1	CASSLGARNNEQFF	TGCGCCAGCAGCTTGGGAGCTAGGAACAATGAGCAGTTCTTC
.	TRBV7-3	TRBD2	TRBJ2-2	CASSRRTSGYSGELFF	TGTGCCAGCAGCCGAAGGACTAGCGGGTATAGCGGGGAGCTGTTTTTT
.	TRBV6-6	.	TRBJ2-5	CASSTSAYGETQYF	TGTGCCAGCAGTACCTCTGCGTATGGGGAGACCCAGTACTTC
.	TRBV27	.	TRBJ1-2	CASSSGRLYGYTF	TGTGCCAGCAGTTCCGGGAGGCTCTATGGCTACACCTTC
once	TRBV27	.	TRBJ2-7	CASSLSWDRSYEQYF	TGTGCCAGCAGTTTATCATGGGACCGCTCCTACGAGCAGTACTTC
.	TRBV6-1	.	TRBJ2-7	CASSEVREQYF	TGTGCCAGCAGTGAAGTACGGGAGCAGTACTTC
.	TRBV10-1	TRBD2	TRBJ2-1	CASSREGRDNEQFF	TGCGCCAGCTCCCGGGAGGGCCGGGACAATGAGCAGTTCTTC
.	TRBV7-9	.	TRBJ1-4	CASSFMGGSEKLFF	TGTGCCAGCAGCTTTATGGGGGGCTCTGAAAAACTGTTTTTT
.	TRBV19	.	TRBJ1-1	CASTTSGMGTEAFF	TGTGCCAGTACCACCTCGGGGATGGGCACTGAAGCTTTCTTT
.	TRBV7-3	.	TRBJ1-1	CASSLVSGSTEAFF	TGTGCCAGCAGCTTAGTTTCGGGTTCCACTGAAGCTTTCTTT
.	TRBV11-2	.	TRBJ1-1	CASSPVTGGEAFF	TGTGCCAGCAGCCCTGTAACGGGGGGTGAAGCTTTCTTT
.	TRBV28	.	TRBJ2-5	CASRLPYGFQETQYF	TGTGCCAGCAGACTTCCTTACGGCTTCCAAGAGACCCAGTACTTC
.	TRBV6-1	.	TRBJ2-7	CASSEDYHYEQYF	TGTGCCAGCAGTGAAGATTATCACTACGAGCAGTACTTC
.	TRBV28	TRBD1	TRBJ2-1	CASLTTGQAYEQFF	TGTGCCAGCTTGACAACGGGACAGGCCTATGAGCAGTTCTTC
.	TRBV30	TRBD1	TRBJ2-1	CAWSAGQGANEQFF	TGTGCCTGGAGTGCGGGACAGGGGGCAAATGAGCAGTTCTTC
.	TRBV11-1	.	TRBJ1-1	CASSPRSGVTEAFF	TGTGCCAGCAGCCCGCGATCAGGGGTAACTGAAGCTTTCTTT
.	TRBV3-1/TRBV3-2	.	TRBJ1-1	CASSQLENTEAFF	TGTGCCAGCAGCCAGTTAGAGAACACTGAAGCTTTCTTT
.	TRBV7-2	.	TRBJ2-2	CASSSGPLNPGELFF	TGTGCCAGCAGCTCCGGGCCCCTGAACCCCGGGGAGCTGTTTTTT
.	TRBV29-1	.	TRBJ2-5	CSGRSRVSQETQYF	TGCAGCGGGAGGAGTAGGGTCTCACAAGAGACCCAGTACTTC
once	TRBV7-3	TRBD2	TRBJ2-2	CASSLTTSENTGELFF	TGTGCCAGCAGCTTAACGACTAGCGAGAACACCGGGGAGCTGTTTTTT
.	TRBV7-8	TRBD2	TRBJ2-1	CASSLARLAGNNEQFF	TGTGCCAGCAGCTTAGCGCGTCTAGCGGGAAACAATGAGCAGTTCTTC
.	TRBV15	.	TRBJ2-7	CATSRGGQGGYEQYF	TGTGCCACCAGCAGAGGAGGCCAGGGGGGCTACGAGCAGTACTTC
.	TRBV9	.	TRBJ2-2	CASSVNTGELFF	TGTGCCAGCAGTGTGAACACCGGGGAGCTGTTTTTT
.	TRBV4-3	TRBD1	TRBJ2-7	CASSQTGRHEQYF	TGCGCCAGCAGCCAGACAGGGCGGCACGAGCAGTACTTC
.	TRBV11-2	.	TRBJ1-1	CASSLVGNTEAFF	TGTGCCAGCAGCTTAGTAGGTAACACTGAAGCTTTCTTT
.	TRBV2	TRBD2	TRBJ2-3	CASSRDYTDTQYF	TGTGCCAGCAGTAGGGACTACACAGATACGCAGTATTTT
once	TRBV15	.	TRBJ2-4	CATSRDAAASSPQYF	TGTGCCACCAGCAGAGATGCGGCCGCCAGTTCCCCGCAGTACTTC
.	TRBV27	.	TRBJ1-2	CASSLGVGSYYGYTF	TGTGCCAGCAGTTTAGGGGTGGGGTCATACTATGGCTACACCTTC
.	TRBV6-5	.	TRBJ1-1	CASSYAVGGDTEAFF	TGTGCCAGCAGTTACGCCGTCGGGGGGGATACTGAAGCTTTCTTT
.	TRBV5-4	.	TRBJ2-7	CASSLHGSYEQYF	TGTGCCAGCAGCTTGCACGGTTCCTACGAGCAGTACTTC
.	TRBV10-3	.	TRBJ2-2	CAISPVPATGELFF	TGTGCCATCAGCCCGGTTCCGGCTACCGGGGAGCTGTTTTTT
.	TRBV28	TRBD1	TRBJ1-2	CASSSTRQGIPNYGYTF	TGTGCCAGCAGTTCCACTCGACAGGGGATCCCAAACTATGGCTACACCTTC
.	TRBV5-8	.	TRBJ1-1	CASAPNTEAFF	TGTGCCAGCGCACCGAACACTGAAGCTTTCTTT
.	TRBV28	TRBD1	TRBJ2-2	CASSRTGDTGELFF	TGTGCCAGCAGTAGGACAGGGGACACCGGGGAGCTGTTTTTT
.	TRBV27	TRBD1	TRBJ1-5	CASRTGRAQPQHF	TGTGCCAGCAGGACAGGGCGGGCTCAGCCCCAGCATTTT